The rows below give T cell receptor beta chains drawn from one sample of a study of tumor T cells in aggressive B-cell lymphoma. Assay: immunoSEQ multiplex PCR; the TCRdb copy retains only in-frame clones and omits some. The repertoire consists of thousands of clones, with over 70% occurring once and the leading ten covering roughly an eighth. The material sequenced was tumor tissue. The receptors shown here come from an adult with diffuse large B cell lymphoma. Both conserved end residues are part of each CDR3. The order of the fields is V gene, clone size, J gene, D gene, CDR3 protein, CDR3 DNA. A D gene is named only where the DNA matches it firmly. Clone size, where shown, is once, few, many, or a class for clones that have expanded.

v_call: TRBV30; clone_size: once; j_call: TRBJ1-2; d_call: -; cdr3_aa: CAWRLKKTRVFYGYTF; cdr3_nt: TGTGCCTGGAGACTTAAAAAAACCCGGGTTTTCTATGGCTACACCTTC
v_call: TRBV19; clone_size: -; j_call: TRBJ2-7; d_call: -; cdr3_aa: CASSMSRDTYEQYF; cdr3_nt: TGTGCCAGTAGTATGTCCCGGGACACGTACGAGCAGTACTTC
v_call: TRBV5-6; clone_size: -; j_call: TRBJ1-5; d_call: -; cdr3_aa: CASSLEGIGAQHF; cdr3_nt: TGTGCCAGCAGCTTGGAAGGGATAGGGGCCCAGCATTTT
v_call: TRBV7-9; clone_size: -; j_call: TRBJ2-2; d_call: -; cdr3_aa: CASSFPLRQEFYTGELFF; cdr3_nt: TGTGCCAGCAGCTTCCCTCTTCGACAGGAATTCTACACCGGGGAGCTGTTTTTT
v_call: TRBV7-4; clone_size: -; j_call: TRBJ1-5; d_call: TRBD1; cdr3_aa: CASSLRTGDHYSNQPQHF; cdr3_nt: TGTGCCAGCAGCCTCCGGACAGGAGACCACTATAGCAATCAGCCCCAGCATTTT
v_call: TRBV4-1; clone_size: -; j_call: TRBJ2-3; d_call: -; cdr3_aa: CASSHEVGDTQYF; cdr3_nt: TGCGCCAGCAGCCACGAGGTGGGAGATACGCAGTATTTT
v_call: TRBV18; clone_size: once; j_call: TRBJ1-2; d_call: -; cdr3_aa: CASSPSPGQPYGYTF; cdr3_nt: TGTGCCAGCTCACCATCCCCCGGACAGCCTTATGGCTACACCTTC
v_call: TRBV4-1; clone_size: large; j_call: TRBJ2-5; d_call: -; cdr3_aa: CASSQGGRLQETQYF; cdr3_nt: TGCGCCAGCAGCCAAGGTGGGAGGCTACAAGAGACCCAGTACTTC
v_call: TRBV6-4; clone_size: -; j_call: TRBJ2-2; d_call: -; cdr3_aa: CASSELPFRELFF; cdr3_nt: TGTGCCAGCAGTGAACTACCTTTCCGGGAGCTGTTTTTT
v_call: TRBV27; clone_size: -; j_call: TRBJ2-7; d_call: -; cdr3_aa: CASSWTDSSYEQYF; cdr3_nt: TGTGCCAGCAGTTGGACAGATAGCTCCTACGAGCAGTACTTC
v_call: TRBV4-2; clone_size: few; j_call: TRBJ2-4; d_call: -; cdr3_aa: CASSPNPGDKNIQYF; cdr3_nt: TGTGCCAGCAGCCCGAACCCCGGGGACAAAAACATTCAGTACTTC
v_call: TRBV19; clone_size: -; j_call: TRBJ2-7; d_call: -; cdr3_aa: CATTAGRDSYEQYF; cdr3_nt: TGTGCCACCACTGCGGGACGGGATTCCTACGAGCAGTACTTC
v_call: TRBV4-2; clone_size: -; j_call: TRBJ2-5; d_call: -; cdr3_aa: CASSQAGQLQETQYF; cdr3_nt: TGTGCCAGCAGCCAAGCTGGTCAGTTACAAGAGACCCAGTACTTC
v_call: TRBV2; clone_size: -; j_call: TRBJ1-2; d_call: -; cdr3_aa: CASSVWAGADGYTF; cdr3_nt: TGTGCCAGCAGTGTGTGGGCAGGGGCGGATGGCTACACCTTC
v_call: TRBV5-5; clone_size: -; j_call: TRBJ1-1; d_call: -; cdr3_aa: CASSRNSRGFTEAFF; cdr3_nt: TGTGCCAGCAGCCGTAATTCAAGGGGGTTCACTGAAGCTTTCTTT
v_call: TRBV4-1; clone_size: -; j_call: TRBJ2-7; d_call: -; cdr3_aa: CASSLGQGHSYEQYF; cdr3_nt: TGCGCCAGCAGCCTCGGACAAGGACACTCCTACGAGCAGTACTTC
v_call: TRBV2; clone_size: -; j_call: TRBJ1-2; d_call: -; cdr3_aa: CASSENRRGTGRVGYTF; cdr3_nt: TGTGCCAGCAGTGAAAACCGAAGGGGAACAGGGCGAGTCGGCTACACCTTC
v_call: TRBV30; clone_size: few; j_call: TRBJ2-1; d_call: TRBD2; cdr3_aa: CAWSAGGYEQFF; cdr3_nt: TGTGCCTGGAGTGCGGGGGGTTATGAGCAGTTCTTC